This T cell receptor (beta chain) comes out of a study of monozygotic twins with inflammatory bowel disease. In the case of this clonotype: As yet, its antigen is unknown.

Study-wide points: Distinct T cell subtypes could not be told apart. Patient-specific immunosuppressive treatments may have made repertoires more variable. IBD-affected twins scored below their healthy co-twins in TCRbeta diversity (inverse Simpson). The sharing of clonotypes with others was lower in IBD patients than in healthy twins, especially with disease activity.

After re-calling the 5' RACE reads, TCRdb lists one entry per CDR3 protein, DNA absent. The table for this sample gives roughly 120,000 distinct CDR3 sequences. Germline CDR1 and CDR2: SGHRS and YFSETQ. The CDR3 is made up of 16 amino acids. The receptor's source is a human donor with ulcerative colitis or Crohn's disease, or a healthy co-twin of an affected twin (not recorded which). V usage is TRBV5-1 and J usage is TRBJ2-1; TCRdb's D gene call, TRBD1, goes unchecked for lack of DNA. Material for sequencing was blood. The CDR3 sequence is CASSLGADPSYNEQFF.